The present TCR beta chain was sequenced within a study of beta chain features in type 1 diabetes. Points from the study as a whole: Insertions at VDJ junctions were less frequent in type 1 diabetes patients. These patients also deleted more nucleotides at the same junctions. Researchers reported that naive, central memory and Treg TCRB repertoires appeared more similar in patients than in healthy donors.

Of the isolated RNA, all was reverse transcribed, and so the sequenced material was expressed TCRB transcripts. Sequencing of naive, central memory and regulatory T cell samples gave an average of roughly 3.4 million reads. The data were produced by immunoSEQ multiplex PCR, yet TCRdb's version contains in-frame clones alone and is incomplete. The table has 900,000 or so clones, around a sixth seen once. Per germline, CDR1 SNHLY and CDR2 FYNNEI. The CDR3 is made up of 14 amino acids. Losses at the gene ends were 6 bases for V and 2 bases for J; bases not matched to a gene: 5. This clone has a handful of counts. Its antigen remains unidentified. There was one heparinised blood draw per donor, averaging roughly 120 mL.

The chain is built from TRBV2 and TRBJ2-7; 9 bases fit TRBD1. Specimen: naive CD4+ T cells from blood. The TCR comes from a woman in her late teens or twenties in good health. CDR3 loop: CASRGTGRAYEQYF. Written as DNA, the CDR3 is TGTGCCAGCAGGGGGACAGGGAGGGCCTACGAGCAGTACTTC.